Described below is a single T cell receptor beta chain sequence and its context. Its target is unknown. Here immunoSEQ multiplex PCR was the method, and the copy in TCRdb shows in-frame clones only, minus some. The data contain 75,000 to 100,000 clones, 86% of them singletons. This sample is drawn from a study of graft-versus-host responses after intestinal transplantation. Study-level background: All recipients were transplanted with multivisceral, liver-intestinal, or isolated intestinal grafts. Induction using anti-thymocyte globulin, followed by tacrolimus and steroids for roughly 3 years, was given to all recipients. General study points: GvH clones detected in recipient marrow included some appearing first in ileum or blood. Elevated graft-versus-host to host-versus-graft clonal ratios in allografts were recorded for patients with graft-donor T cell macrochimerism.

Germline-derived CDR1 and CDR2 are SGHRS and YFSETQ. Trimming left V 0 bases short and J 0 bases short, with 10 bases between. The CDR3 has 16 residues. The V and J genes are TRBV5-1 and TRBJ1-3, with D unclear. The input for sequencing was PBMCs, taken 255 days after intestinal transplant. The clonotype originates from a human patient who received an intestinal transplant, so some T cells may come from the graft donor. The CDR3 nucleotides are TGCGCCAGCAGCTTGGATTATAGGGCCTCTGGAAACACCATATATTTT. Its protein is CASSLDYRASGNTIYF.